Following are 10 T cell receptor beta chains from one sample sequenced in a study of cytomegalovirus exposure and HLA in healthy donors. Use of 60 Vbeta and 13 Jbeta primers characterized the PCR. The data were produced by immunoSEQ multiplex PCR, yet TCRdb's version contains in-frame clones alone and is incomplete. The table records some 94,000 clones, nearly 70% of them present only once. The sample was PBMCs. The receptor source for this set is a man between 50 and 59 years old in good health and CMV-seronegative.

The chain employs TRBV14 and TRBJ2-1, with 7 nucleotides matching TRBD1. Losses at the gene ends were 1 base for V and 11 bases for J; bases not matched to a gene: 5. Germline CDR1 is SGHDN and CDR2 is FVKESK. The CDR3 covers 13 residues. This chain's CDR3 is CASSQVRQGKQFF. The CDR3 DNA is TGTGCCAGCAGCCAAGTTCGACAGGGCAAGCAGTTCTTC.

There are a few counts of this clone. The J gene is TRBJ1-2, the V gene TRBV5-6; weak D call: TRBD1 (6 bases). Between the trimmed V and J ends, which lost 4 bases and 6 bases, there was a span of 13 bases. The CDR3 consists of 13 residues. The germline V gene encodes CDR1 SGHDT and CDR2 YYEEEE. The DNA for the CDR3 is TGTGCCAGCAGCGTAGACAGGTCCCATGGCTACACCTTC. Its translation: CASSVDRSHGYTF.

The chain recombines TRBV6-1 with TRBJ2-7; D not certain. Trimming took off 3 bases at V and 7 bases at J, with 7 bases between the two ends. The CDR3 totals 11 residues. The germline V gene encodes CDR1 MNHNS and CDR2 SASEGT. The CDR3 bases are TGTGCCAGCAGTGATTTGTGGGAGCAGTACGTC. Translating it yields CASSDLWEQYV.

This clone was seen only a few times. The rearrangement links TRBV29-1 to TRBJ2-1, with 7 bases identical to TRBD2. Losses at the gene ends were 2 bases for V and 3 bases for J; bases not matched to a gene: 10. CDR1 is SQVTM and CDR2 is ANQGSEA in the germline V gene. CDR3 length: 16 residues. The CDR3 region has the DNA TGCAGCGTTGAACAGACTAGCCAGGCCTACTACAATGAGCAGTTCTTC. Protein: CSVEQTSQAYYNEQFF.

This clone showed up just a few times. The V and J genes are TRBV6-5 and TRBJ2-1; TRBD2 matches 14 bases. Germline V gives CDR1 MNHEY, CDR2 SVGAGI. CDR3 length: 15 amino acids. With 6 bases clipped from V and 7 bases from J, the junction kept 5 bases outside the gene matches. DNA of the CDR3: TGTGCCAGCAGAAAGGGGACTAGCGGGGGTAATGAGCAGTTCTTC. Translated, it gives CASRKGTSGGNEQFF.

V and J are TRBV6-1 and TRBJ2-5; D remains ambiguous. CDR3 length: 16 residues. Trimming pared 1 base from V and 5 bases from J, leaving 17 bases between. In germline, CDR1 is MNHNS, CDR2 SASEGT. The CDR3 protein is CASSEGVNPPGETQYF. The CDR3 DNA reads as TGTGCCAGCAGTGAAGGAGTGAACCCTCCCGGGGAGACCCAGTACTTC.

The chain combines TRBV7-9 with TRBJ1-1, with 9 bases fitting TRBD1. There are 15 residues in the CDR3. Germline CDR1 SEHNR, CDR2 FQNEAQ (reference sequence). J was trimmed by 5 bases and V by 4 bases; bases with no gene match: 8. CDR3 sequence reads: CASSWLQGASTEAFF. CDR3 nucleotides: TGTGCCAGCAGCTGGCTACAGGGGGCGAGTACTGAAGCTTTCTTT.

The chain couples TRBV4-1 to TRBJ2-3, with 7 positions matching TRBD1. Germline lookup yields CDR1 MGHRA and CDR2 YSYEKL. V lost 3 bases, J lost 4 bases, and 16 bases stayed unmatched. This CDR3 comprises 18 residues. Here the CDR3 reads CASSQKFRGSLYADTQYF. CDR3 DNA: TGCGCCAGCAGCCAGAAGTTCAGGGGGAGTTTATATGCAGATACGCAGTATTTT.

This sequence joins TRBV6-5 and TRBJ2-2; 7 nucleotides match TRBD1. The CDR3 has 14 amino acids. V shed 5 bases, J shed 8 bases, and the junction held 8 bases outside the gene matches. Germline CDR1 MNHEY, CDR2 SVGAGI. The CDR3 region is CASSPSGGTGELFF. Here the CDR3 DNA reads TGTGCCAGCAGTCCCTCAGGGGGAACGGGGGAGCTGTTTTTT.

The chain has TRBV9 and TRBJ2-3; 11 bases agree with TRBD2. CDR1 and CDR2 from the germline V gene are SGDLS and YYNGEE. The CDR3 has 17 amino acids. V shed 4 bases, J shed 0 bases, and the junction held 7 bases outside the gene matches. CDR3 sequence: CASSSGRTSGSTDTQYF. The CDR3 nucleotides are TGTGCCAGCAGCTCCGGACGGACTAGCGGGAGCACAGATACGCAGTATTTT.